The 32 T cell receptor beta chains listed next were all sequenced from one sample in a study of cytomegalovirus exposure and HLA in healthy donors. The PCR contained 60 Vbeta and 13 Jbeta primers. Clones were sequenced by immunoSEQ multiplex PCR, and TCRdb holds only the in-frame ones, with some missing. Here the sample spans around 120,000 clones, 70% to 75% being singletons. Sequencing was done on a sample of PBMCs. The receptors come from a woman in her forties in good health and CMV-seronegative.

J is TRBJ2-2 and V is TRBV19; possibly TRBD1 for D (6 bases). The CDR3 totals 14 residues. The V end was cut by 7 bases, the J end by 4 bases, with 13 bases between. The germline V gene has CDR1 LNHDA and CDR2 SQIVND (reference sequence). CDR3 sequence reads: CASKAGEITGELFF. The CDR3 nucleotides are TGTGCCAGTAAGGCAGGGGAAATCACCGGGGAGCTGTTTTTT.

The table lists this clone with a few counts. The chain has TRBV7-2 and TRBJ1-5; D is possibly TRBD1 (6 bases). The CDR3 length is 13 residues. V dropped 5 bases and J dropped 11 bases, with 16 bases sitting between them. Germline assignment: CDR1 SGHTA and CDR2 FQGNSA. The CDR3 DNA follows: TGTGCCAGCAGCCCAGGGGTAAGGGAAGCCCAGCATTTT. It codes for CASSPGVREAQHF. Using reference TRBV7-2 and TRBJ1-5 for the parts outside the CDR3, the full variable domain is GAGVSQSPSNKVTEKGKDVELRCDPISGHTALYWYRQSLGQGLEFLIYFQGNSAPDKSGLPSDRFSAERTGGSVSTLTIQRTQQEDSAVYLCASSPGVREAQHFGDGTRLSIL.

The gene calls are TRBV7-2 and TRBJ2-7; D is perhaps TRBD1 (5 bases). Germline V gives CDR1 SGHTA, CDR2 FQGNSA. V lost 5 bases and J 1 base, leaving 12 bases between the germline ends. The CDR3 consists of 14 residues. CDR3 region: CASSLSRGSYEQYF. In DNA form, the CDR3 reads TGTGCCAGCAGCCTTTCAAGGGGTTCCTACGAGCAGTACTTC. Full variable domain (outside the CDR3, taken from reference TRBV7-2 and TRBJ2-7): GAGVSQSPSNKVTEKGKDVELRCDPISGHTALYWYRQSLGQGLEFLIYFQGNSAPDKSGLPSDRFSAERTGGSVSTLTIQRTQQEDSAVYLCASSLSRGSYEQYFGPGTRLTVT.

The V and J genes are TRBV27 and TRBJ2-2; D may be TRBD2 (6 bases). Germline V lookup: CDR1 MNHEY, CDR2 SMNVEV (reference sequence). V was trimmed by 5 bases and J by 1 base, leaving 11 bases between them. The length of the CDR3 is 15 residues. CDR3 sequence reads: CASSPGLRNTGELFF. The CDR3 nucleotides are TGTGCCAGCAGTCCGGGACTCCGGAACACCGGGGAGCTGTTTTTT.

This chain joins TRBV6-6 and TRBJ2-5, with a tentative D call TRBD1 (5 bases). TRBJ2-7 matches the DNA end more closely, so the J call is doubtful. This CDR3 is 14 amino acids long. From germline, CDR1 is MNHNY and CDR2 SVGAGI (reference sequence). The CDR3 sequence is CASSYLDINYEQYF. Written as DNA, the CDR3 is TGTGCCAGCAGTTATCTGGACATCAACTACGAGCAGTACTTC.

CDR3 coding DNA: TGTGCCAGCAGCCCCCCGCCGGCTAGCGGGATTGGCGGTGAGCAGTTCTTC. It codes for CASSPPPASGIGGEQFF. V is TRBV7-9 and J is TRBJ2-1; 9 bases align to TRBD2. In germline, CDR1 is SEHNR, CDR2 FQNEAQ (reference sequence). The CDR3 extends over 17 amino acids. V was pared by 5 bases and J by 9 bases, with 17 bases of the junction left unmatched.

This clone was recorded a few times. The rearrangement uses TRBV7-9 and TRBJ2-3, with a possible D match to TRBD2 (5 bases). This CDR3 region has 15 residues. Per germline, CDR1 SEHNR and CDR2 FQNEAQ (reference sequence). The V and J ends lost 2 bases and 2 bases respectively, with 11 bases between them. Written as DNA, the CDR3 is TGTGCCAGCAGCTTAACCCTCGGGGTCACAGATACGCAGTATTTT. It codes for CASSLTLGVTDTQYF.

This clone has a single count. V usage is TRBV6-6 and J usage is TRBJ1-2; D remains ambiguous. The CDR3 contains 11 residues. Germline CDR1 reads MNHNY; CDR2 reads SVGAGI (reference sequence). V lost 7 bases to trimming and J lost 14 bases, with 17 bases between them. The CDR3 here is CASTFVERMTF. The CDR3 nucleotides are TGTGCCAGCACGTTCGTGGAGAGGATGACCTTC.

This CDR3 reads CASSLGARDSLGNEQFF. CDR3 sequence (DNA): TGTGCCAGCAGCTTGGGGGCCCGGGACAGTTTGGGCAATGAGCAGTTCTTC. V gene TRBV5-6 combines with J gene TRBJ2-1; 7 bases line up with TRBD1. The junction had 12 bases not matched to a gene; V was cut back by 0 bases and J by 6 bases. Per the germline V gene, CDR1 is SGHDT and CDR2 is YYEEEE. The CDR3 has 17 amino acids.

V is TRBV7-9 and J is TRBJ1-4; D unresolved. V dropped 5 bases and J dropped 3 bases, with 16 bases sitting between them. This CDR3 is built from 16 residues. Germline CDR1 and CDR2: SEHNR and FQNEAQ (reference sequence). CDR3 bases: TGTGCCAGCAGCCTCGACATAAAGGATCCTAATGAAAAACTGTTTTTT. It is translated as CASSLDIKDPNEKLFF.

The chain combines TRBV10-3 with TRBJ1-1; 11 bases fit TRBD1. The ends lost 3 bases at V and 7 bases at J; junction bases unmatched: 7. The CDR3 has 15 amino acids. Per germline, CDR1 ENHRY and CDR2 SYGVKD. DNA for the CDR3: TGTGCCATCAGTGATCCGGGACAGGGGGTTTTTGAAGCTTTCTTT. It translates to CAISDPGQGVFEAFF.

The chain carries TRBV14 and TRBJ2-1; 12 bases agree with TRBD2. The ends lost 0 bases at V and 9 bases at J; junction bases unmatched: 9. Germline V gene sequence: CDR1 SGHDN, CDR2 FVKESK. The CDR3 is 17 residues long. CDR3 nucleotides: TGTGCCAGCAGCCAAGATGAGCGACTAGCGGGGGTAACTGAGCAGTTCTTC. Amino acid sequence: CASSQDERLAGVTEQFF.

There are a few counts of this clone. CDR3 coding DNA: TGCGCCAGCAGCCAAGAGCTGCGACTAGCCGGTGAGCAGTACTTC. It yields the protein CASSQELRLAGEQYF. The rearrangement uses TRBV4-3 and TRBJ2-7; TRBD2 aligns across 7 bases. V shed 0 bases and J 7 bases; nucleotides not matched to a gene: 9. Germline V gene sequence: CDR1 LGHNA, CDR2 YSLEER. CDR3 length equals 15 residues.

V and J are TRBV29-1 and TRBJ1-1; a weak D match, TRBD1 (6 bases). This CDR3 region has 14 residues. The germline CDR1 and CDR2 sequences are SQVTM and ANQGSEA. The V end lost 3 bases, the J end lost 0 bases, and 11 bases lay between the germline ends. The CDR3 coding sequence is TGCAGCGTTGATCCAGGGGCCTTGAACACTGAAGCTTTCTTT. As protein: CSVDPGALNTEAFF.

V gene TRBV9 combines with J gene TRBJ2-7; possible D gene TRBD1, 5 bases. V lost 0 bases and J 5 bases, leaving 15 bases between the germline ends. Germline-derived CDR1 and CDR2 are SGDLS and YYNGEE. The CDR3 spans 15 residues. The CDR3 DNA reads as TGTGCCAGCAGCGTAGGCCAAGGGGTGTTCAACGAGCAGTACTTC. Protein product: CASSVGQGVFNEQYF.

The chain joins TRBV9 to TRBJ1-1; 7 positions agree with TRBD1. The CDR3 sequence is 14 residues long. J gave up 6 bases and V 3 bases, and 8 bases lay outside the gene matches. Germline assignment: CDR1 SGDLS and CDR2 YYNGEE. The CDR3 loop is CASSGQGNGAEAFF. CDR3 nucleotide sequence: TGTGCCAGCAGCGGACAGGGTAATGGTGCTGAAGCTTTCTTT.

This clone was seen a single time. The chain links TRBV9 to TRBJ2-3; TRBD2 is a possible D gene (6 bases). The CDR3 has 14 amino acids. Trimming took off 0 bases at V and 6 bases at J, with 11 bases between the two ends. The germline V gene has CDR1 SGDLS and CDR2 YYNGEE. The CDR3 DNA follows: TGTGCCAGCAGCGTAGGCGGGATCGGTGATACGCAGTATTTT. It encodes CASSVGGIGDTQYF.

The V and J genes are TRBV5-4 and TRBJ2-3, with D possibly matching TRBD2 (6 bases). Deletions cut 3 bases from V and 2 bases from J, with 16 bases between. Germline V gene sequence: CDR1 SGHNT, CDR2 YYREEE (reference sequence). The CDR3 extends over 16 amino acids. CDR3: CASSSRLRGTTDTQYF. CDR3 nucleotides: TGTGCCAGCAGCTCCCGACTCCGGGGGACCACAGATACGCAGTATTTT. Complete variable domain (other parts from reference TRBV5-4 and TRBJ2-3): ETGVTQSPTHLIKTRGQQVTLRCSSQSGHNTVSWYQQALGQGPQFIFQYYREEENGRGNFPPRFSGLQFPNYSSELNVNALELDDSALYLCASSSRLRGTTDTQYFGPGTRLTVL.

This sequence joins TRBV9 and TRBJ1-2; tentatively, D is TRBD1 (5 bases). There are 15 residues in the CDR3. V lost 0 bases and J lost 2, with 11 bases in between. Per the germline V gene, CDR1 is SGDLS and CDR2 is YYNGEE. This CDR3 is CASSVGGLLNYGYTF. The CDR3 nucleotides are TGTGCCAGCAGCGTAGGGGGACTGCTGAACTATGGCTACACCTTC.

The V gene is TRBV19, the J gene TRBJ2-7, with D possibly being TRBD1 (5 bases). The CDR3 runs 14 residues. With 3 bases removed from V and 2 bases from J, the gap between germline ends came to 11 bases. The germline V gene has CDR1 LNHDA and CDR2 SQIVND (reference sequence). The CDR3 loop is CASSMGRATYEQYF. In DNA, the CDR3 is TGTGCCAGTAGTATGGGCAGGGCCACCTACGAGCAGTACTTC.

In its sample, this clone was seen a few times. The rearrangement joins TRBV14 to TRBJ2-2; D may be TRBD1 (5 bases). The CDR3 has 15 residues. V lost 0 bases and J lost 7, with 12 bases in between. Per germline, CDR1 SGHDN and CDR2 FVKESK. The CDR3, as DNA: TGTGCCAGCAGCCAAGAATATCCAGGGATCGGGGAGCTGTTTTTT. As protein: CASSQEYPGIGELFF.

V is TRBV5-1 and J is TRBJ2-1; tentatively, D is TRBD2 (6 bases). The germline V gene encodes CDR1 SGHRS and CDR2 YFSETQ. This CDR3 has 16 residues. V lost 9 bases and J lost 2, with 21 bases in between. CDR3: CATMEEASEAYNEQFF. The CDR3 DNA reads TGCGCCACCATGGAAGAAGCTAGCGAGGCCTACAATGAGCAGTTCTTC.

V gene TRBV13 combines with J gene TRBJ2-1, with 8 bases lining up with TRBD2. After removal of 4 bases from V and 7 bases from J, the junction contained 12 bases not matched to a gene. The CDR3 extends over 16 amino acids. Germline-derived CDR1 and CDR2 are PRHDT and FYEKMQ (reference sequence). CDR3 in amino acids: CASSSSESGRSNEQFF. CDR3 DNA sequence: TGTGCCAGCAGCTCCTCGGAAAGCGGGAGATCGAATGAGCAGTTCTTC.

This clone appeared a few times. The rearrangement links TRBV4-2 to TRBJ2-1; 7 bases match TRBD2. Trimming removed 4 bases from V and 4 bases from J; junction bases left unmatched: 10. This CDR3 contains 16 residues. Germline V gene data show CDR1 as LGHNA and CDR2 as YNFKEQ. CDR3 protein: CASSPLGPGGYNEQFF. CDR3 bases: TGTGCCAGCAGCCCTCTCGGGCCGGGGGGTTACAATGAGCAGTTCTTC.

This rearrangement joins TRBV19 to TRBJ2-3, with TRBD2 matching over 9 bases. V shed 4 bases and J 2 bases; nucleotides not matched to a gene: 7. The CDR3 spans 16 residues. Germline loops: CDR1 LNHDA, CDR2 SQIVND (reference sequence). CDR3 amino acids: CASSRREGRNTDTQYF. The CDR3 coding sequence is TGTGCCAGTAGTAGGCGGGAGGGCCGTAACACAGATACGCAGTATTTT. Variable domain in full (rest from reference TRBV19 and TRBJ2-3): DGGITQSPKYLFRKEGQNVTLSCEQNLNHDAMYWYRQDPGQGLRLIYYSQIVNDFQKGDIAEGYSVSREKKESFPLTVTSAQKNPTAFYLCASSRREGRNTDTQYFGPGTRLTVL.

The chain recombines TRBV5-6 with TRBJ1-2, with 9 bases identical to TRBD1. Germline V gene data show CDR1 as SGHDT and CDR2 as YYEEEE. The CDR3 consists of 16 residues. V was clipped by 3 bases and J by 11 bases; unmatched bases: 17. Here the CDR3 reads CASSSEGDRAIRGYTF. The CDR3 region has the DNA TGTGCCAGCAGCTCCGAGGGGGACAGGGCGATTCGGGGTTACACCTTC.

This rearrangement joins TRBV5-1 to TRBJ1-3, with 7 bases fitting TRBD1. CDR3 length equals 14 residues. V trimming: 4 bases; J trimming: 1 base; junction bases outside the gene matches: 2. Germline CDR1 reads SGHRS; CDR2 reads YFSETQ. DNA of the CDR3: TGCGCCAGCAGCACGACAGGGTCTGGAAACACCATATATTTT. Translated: CASSTTGSGNTIYF.

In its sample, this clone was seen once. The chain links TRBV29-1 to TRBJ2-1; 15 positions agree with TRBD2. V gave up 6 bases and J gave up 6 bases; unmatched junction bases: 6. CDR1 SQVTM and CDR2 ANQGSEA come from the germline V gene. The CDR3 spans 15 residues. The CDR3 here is CSVPGLAGGGNEQFF. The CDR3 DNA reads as TGCAGCGTCCCAGGACTAGCGGGGGGGGGCAATGAGCAGTTCTTC.

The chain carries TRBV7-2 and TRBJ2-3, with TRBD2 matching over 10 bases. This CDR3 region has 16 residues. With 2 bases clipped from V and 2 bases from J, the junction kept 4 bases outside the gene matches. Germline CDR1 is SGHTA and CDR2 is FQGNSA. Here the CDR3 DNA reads TGTGCCAGCAGCTTAACACTAGCGGGGATCACAGATACGCAGTATTTT. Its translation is CASSLTLAGITDTQYF.

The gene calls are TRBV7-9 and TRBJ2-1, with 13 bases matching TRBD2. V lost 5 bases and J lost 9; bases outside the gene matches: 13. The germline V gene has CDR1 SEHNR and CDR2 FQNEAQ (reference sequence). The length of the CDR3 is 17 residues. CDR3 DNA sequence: TGTGCCAGCAGCCCCCTCACTAGCGGGGGGGCCCCTAGTGAGCAGTTCTTC. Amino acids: CASSPLTSGGAPSEQFF.

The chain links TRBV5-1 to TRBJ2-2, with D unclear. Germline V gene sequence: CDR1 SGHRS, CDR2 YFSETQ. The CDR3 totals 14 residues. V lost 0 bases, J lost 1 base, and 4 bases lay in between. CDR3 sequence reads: CASSLGQNTGELFF. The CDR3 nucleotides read TGCGCCAGCAGCTTGGGACAGAACACCGGGGAGCTGTTTTTT.

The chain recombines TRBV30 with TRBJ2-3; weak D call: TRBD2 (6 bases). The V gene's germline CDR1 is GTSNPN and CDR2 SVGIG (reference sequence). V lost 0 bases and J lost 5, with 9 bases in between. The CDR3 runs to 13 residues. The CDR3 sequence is CAWSVGSGDTQYF. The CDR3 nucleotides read TGTGCCTGGAGTGTAGGTAGCGGAGATACGCAGTATTTT.